This T cell receptor (beta chain) emerged from a study of shared clonotypes between healthy human individuals. Germline-derived CDR1 and CDR2 are KGHSH and LQKENI. This CDR3 is built from 15 residues. Trimming cost V 3 bases and J 7 bases; bases outside gene matches: 5. Study outcomes and limitations: The authors sampled blood alone, and tissue repertoires likely differ.

Data came from immunoSEQ multiplex PCR; TCRdb stores just in-frame clones and leaves some out. The sample holds about 2.4 million clones, roughly 93% seen once. Regarding this clone: Its matching antigen is unknown.

J is TRBJ2-1 and V is TRBV18, with 11 bases lining up with TRBD1. The clonotype comes from a young man in good health. Some clones in this sample may be carry-over from other donors' samples. The sequenced sample consisted of naive CD4+ T cells from PBMCs. Subset noted: CD45RA+ positively selected. The CDR3, as DNA: TGTGCCAGCTCACCCCAGGACAGGGGGCCAAATGAGCAGTTCTTC. It translates to CASSPQDRGPNEQFF.